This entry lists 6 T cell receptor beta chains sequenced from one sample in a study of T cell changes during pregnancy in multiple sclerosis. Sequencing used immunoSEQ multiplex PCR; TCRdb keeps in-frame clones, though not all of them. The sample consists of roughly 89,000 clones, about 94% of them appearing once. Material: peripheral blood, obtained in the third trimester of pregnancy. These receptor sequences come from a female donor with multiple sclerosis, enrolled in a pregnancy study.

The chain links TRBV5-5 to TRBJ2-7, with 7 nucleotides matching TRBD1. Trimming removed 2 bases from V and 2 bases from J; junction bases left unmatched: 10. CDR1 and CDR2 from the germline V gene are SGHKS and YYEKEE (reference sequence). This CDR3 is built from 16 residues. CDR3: CASSLKRGQAAYEQYF. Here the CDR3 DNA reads TGTGCCAGCAGCTTAAAGCGAGGACAGGCCGCCTACGAGCAGTACTTC.

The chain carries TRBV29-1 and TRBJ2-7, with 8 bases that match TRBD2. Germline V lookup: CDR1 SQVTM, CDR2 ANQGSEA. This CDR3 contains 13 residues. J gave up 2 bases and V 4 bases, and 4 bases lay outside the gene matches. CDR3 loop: CSVGGLVTYEQYF. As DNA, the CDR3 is TGCAGCGTTGGGGGACTAGTTACCTACGAGCAGTACTTC.

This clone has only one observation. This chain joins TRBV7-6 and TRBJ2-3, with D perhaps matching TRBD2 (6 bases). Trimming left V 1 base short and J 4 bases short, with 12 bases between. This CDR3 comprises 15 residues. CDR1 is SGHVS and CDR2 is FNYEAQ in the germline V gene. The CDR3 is CASSLEDGSADTQYF. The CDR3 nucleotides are TGTGCCAGCAGCTTAGAGGACGGGAGCGCAGATACGCAGTATTTT.

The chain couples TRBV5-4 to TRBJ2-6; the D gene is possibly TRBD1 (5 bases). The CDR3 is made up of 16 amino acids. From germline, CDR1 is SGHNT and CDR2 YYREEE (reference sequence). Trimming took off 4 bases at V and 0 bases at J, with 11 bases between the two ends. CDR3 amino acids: CASSANQGSGANVLTF. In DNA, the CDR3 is TGTGCCAGCAGCGCAAATCAGGGCTCTGGGGCCAACGTCCTGACTTTC.

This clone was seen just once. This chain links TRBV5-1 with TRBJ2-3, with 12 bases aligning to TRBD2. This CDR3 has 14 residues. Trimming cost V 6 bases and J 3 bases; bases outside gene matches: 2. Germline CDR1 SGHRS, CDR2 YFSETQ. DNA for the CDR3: TGCGCCAGCAAAGGGACTAGCGGGACAGATACGCAGTATTTT. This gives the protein CASKGTSGTDTQYF.

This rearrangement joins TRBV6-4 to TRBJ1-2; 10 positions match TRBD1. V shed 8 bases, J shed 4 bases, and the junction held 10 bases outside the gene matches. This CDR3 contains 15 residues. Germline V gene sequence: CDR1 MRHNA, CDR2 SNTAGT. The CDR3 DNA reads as TGTGCCAGCTCCCAAGAAGGGACAGGGGCCTATGGCTACACCTTC. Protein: CASSQEGTGAYGYTF.